The clone carrying this T cell receptor beta chain was recorded a few times. Its target is unknown. The data stem from a study of T-cell memory formation after mild COVID-19. For the study at large: Largely, TCR clusters stayed within a single donor.

TCR alpha and TCR beta cDNA libraries with sample barcodes and UMIs came from 5'RACE using constant-segment primers. One entry per CDR3 protein results from TCRdb running MiXCR on the 5' RACE reads. This sample has tens of thousands of distinct CDR3 sequences, with 7.3% found just once. Study conclusions and caveats: Most CD4+ clones that shrank were in CM and EM, while CD8+ ones turned up in EMRA.

V trimming: 2 bases; J trimming: 3 bases; junction bases outside the gene matches: 6. Per the germline V gene, CDR1 is WNHNN and CDR2 is SYGVQD (reference sequence). CDR3 length: 16 residues. The V call is TRBV10-1, the J call TRBJ2-2, with 7 bases aligning to TRBD1. The clonotype comes from a man younger than 35 who had mild COVID-19 (a few samples of this study predate the infection). Cell type and time point are not known. Sequencing was carried out using PBMCs or a T cell subset sorted from them (not recorded which). CDR3 in amino acids: CASSEIPGQDTGELFF. The CDR3, as DNA: TGCGCCAGCAGTGAGATCCCCGGACAGGACACCGGGGAGCTGTTTTTT.